The TCR beta chain under discussion was sequenced for a study of beta chain features in type 1 diabetes. Study summary: The patients were much like the healthy donors in age, gender and cell yields.

The table lists this clone with a few counts. Based on CD45RO/CCR7/CD25/CD127/CD95/CD27, CD4+ regulatory, stem cell-like memory, naive and central memory cells were sorted. Per the germline V gene, CDR1 is PRHDT and CDR2 is FYEKMQ (reference sequence). Losses at the gene ends were 5 bases for V and 6 bases for J; bases not matched to a gene: 3. The CDR3 has 14 amino acids. Sequencing targeted expressed TCRB transcripts, as all isolated RNA had been reverse transcribed. Here immunoSEQ multiplex PCR was the method, and the copy in TCRdb shows in-frame clones only, minus some. The profile covers roughly 500,000 clones, with roughly an eighth appearing a single time and 0.035% to 0.05% taken by the ten largest.

This TCR was sampled from a woman younger than 35 in good health. Sequenced material: naive CD4+ T cells from blood. This chain joins TRBV13 and TRBJ2-1; the match to TRBD2 covers 11 bases. CDR3: CASSASGGPNEQFF. Here the CDR3 DNA reads TGTGCCAGCAGCGCTAGCGGGGGGCCCAATGAGCAGTTCTTC.